The 4 T cell receptor beta chains in this list originate from one sample, sequenced in a study of shared clonotypes between healthy human individuals. Naive-designated CD8 cells lacked CD45RO, were positively enriched for CCR7, and omitted terminally differentiated effector memory CD45RA+ cells. The protocol was immunoSEQ multiplex PCR, while the TCRdb copy is restricted to in-frame clones and leaves out a portion. The sample holds approximately 1.9 million clones; roughly 93% are singletons and the top ten take around 1.7%. Sequencing was carried out using naive CD8+ T cells from PBMCs. All receptors derive from a man younger than 35 in good health. Some clones in this sample may be carry-over from other donors' samples.

V is TRBV7-8 and J is TRBJ2-2; D is perhaps TRBD1 (5 bases). The V end was cut by 1 base, the J end by 5 bases, with 11 bases between. Germline V gene lookup returns CDR1 SGHVS and CDR2 FQNEAQ. The CDR3 extends over 15 amino acids. The CDR3 reads CASSLVQGSTGELFF. Here the CDR3 DNA reads TGTGCCAGCAGCTTAGTGCAGGGTAGTACCGGGGAGCTGTTTTTT.

The genes are TRBV28 and TRBJ1-6; D remains unclear. V was trimmed by 5 bases and J by 10 bases, leaving 6 bases between them. Germline loops: CDR1 MDHEN, CDR2 SYDVKM. The CDR3 has 11 residues. The CDR3 loop is CASSNGSPLHF. The CDR3 bases are TGTGCCAGCAGTAATGGATCACCCCTCCACTTT.

The chain uses TRBV28 and TRBJ1-2, with a possible D match to TRBD1 (6 bases). V lost 6 bases and J 0 bases, leaving 14 bases between the germline ends. This CDR3 has 15 amino acids. Germline V lookup: CDR1 MDHEN, CDR2 SYDVKM. The CDR3 protein is CASSSNRAANYGYTF. CDR3 DNA sequence: TGTGCCAGCAGCTCGAACAGGGCAGCTAACTATGGCTACACCTTC.

The CDR3 sequence: CACAVSLFEQFF. The CDR3 DNA sequence: TGTGCCTGCGCCGTCTCGTTATTTGAGCAGTTCTTC. The chain combines TRBV30 with TRBJ2-1, with unresolved D. Germline assignment: CDR1 GTSNPN and CDR2 SVGIG (reference sequence). Trimming stripped 6 bases from V and 9 bases from J, with 15 bases between. The CDR3 is 12 amino acids.